These 18 T cell receptor beta chains share one sample of origin, sequenced in a study of shared clonotypes between healthy human individuals. Method: immunoSEQ multiplex PCR; TCRdb's copy keeps in-frame clones and lacks some. This sample carries 600,000 to 800,000 clones, approximately 72% of them seen once, and the ten largest clones take approximately 1.7%. Sequenced material: memory CD4+ T cells sorted from blood. The subset: CD45RA-negative fraction. The origin of the receptors is a woman aged 25 to 45 in good health.

The rearrangement links TRBV7-9 to TRBJ2-2; 7 bases are a match to TRBD1. The CDR3 spans 16 residues. J lost 6 bases, V lost 6 bases, and 13 bases had no gene match. Germline V gene lookup returns CDR1 SEHNR and CDR2 FQNEAQ (reference sequence). CDR3 region: CASREKDRMRSGELFF. CDR3 DNA sequence: TGTGCCAGCAGGGAAAAGGACAGGATGAGGTCCGGGGAGCTGTTTTTT.

Here the CDR3 reads CASSQGSGDPYEQYF. The CDR3, as DNA: TGTGCCAGCAGCCAAGGATCGGGAGACCCCTACGAGCAGTACTTC. The chain links TRBV14 to TRBJ2-7; possible D gene TRBD2, 6 bases. There are 15 residues in the CDR3. The V gene's germline CDR1 is SGHDN and CDR2 FVKESK. Trimming removed 1 base at V and 2 bases at J, with 12 bases between.

V usage is TRBV6-1 and J usage is TRBJ2-5; D is perhaps TRBD2 (5 bases). V was cut by 11 bases and J by 1 base, with 20 bases left in between. The CDR3 is made up of 15 amino acids. CDR1 MNHNS and CDR2 SASEGT come from the germline V gene. CDR3 in DNA: TGTGCCGGCCGAAACGGGGTGGGCCTCCAAGAGACCCAGTACTTC. Translated, it gives CAGRNGVGLQETQYF.

The chain carries TRBV10-1 and TRBJ1-5, with 8 bases fitting TRBD1. Germline trimming cut 6 bases from V and 0 bases from J; bases unmatched to any gene: 7. This CDR3 has 16 amino acids. Per the germline V gene, CDR1 is WNHNN and CDR2 is SYGVQD (reference sequence). CDR3 bases: TGCGCCAGCAGCGACAGGGGCGCAATTAGCAATCAGCCCCAGCATTTT. It is translated as CASSDRGAISNQPQHF.

The V and J genes are TRBV20-1 and TRBJ1-1; TRBD1 matches 8 bases. Per germline, CDR1 DFQATT and CDR2 SNEGSKA (reference sequence). CDR3 length: 10 residues. V shed 4 bases, J shed 11 bases, and the junction held 3 bases outside the gene matches. The CDR3: CSAKDRVAFF. CDR3 nucleotides: TGCAGTGCTAAGGACAGGGTTGCTTTCTTT.

CDR3 sequence: CASSLGTEGTGWYEQYF. The CDR3 DNA reads as TGTGCCAGCAGCTTAGGAACCGAAGGGACAGGGTGGTACGAGCAGTACTTC. This sequence joins TRBV7-9 and TRBJ2-7; 9 bases are a match to TRBD1. J gave up 4 bases and V 1 base, and 11 bases lay outside the gene matches. This CDR3 is built from 17 residues. Per germline, CDR1 SEHNR and CDR2 FQNEAQ (reference sequence).

V gene TRBV4-2 combines with J gene TRBJ2-4; D might be TRBD1 (6 bases). V lost 0 bases to trimming and J lost 1 base, with 16 bases between them. The CDR3 covers 18 residues. From germline, CDR1 is LGHNA and CDR2 YNFKEQ. This chain's CDR3 is CASSQDSPAQGAKNIQYF. CDR3 sequence (DNA): TGTGCCAGCAGCCAAGATAGCCCCGCCCAGGGGGCCAAAAACATTCAGTACTTC.

This sequence joins TRBV10-1 and TRBJ2-7; maybe TRBD2 (5 bases). The germline V gene has CDR1 WNHNN and CDR2 SYGVQD (reference sequence). The CDR3 has 14 residues. V lost 3 bases to trimming and J lost 5 bases, with 14 bases between them. DNA of the CDR3: TGCGCCAGCAGTGATGGTGGGAGAAGCGACGAGCAGTACTTC. Protein product: CASSDGGRSDEQYF.

This clone was recorded a few times. The chain couples TRBV11-2 to TRBJ2-5, with D hard to call. Trimming removed 0 bases at V and 4 bases at J, with 9 bases between. CDR3 length equals 14 residues. The germline V gene has CDR1 SGHAT and CDR2 FQNNGV. Written as DNA, the CDR3 is TGTGCCAGCAGCTTAGATCTGGGATTAGAGACCCAGTACTTC. Protein sequence: CASSLDLGLETQYF. Full variable domain (outside the CDR3, taken from reference TRBV11-2 and TRBJ2-5): EAGVAQSPRYKIIEKRQSVAFWCNPISGHATLYWYQQILGQGPKLLIQFQNNGVVDDSQLPKDRFSAERLKGVDSTLKIQPAKLEDSAVYLCASSLDLGLETQYFGPGTRLLVL.

The CDR3 nucleotides are TGTGCCAGCTCCCTTTCCCGGGATGAGCAGTTCTTC. Translated, it gives CASSLSRDEQFF. The genes are TRBV18 and TRBJ2-1; D uncertain. The CDR3 consists of 12 residues. Germline values: CDR1 KGHSH, CDR2 LQKENI. V was pared by 6 bases and J by 8 bases, with 11 bases between.

This chain uses TRBV11-3 with TRBJ2-5; no reliable D call. The J call is doubtful: the DNA matches TRBJ2-7 better. Looked up from germline, CDR1 is SGHNT and CDR2 is YENEEA. The length of the CDR3 is 15 residues. The CDR3 nucleotides read TGTGCCAGCAGCTTACGGAGAGCCGACACCTACGAGCAGTACTTC. This sequence encodes CASSLRRADTYEQYF.

V gene TRBV6-1 combines with J gene TRBJ2-3, with 9 bases matching TRBD2. Germline V gives CDR1 MNHNS, CDR2 SASEGT. Losses at the gene ends were 6 bases for V and 2 bases for J; bases not matched to a gene: 6. This CDR3 is built from 15 residues. The CDR3 here is CASRRAGGITDTQYF. CDR3 nucleotide sequence: TGTGCCAGCAGACGAGCGGGAGGTATCACAGATACGCAGTATTTT.

The CDR3 coding sequence is TGTGCCAGCAGCTTAGTAGCCCAAGAGACCCAGTACTTC. Amino acid sequence: CASSLVAQETQYF. The rearrangement joins TRBV7-6 to TRBJ2-5; no clear D. The CDR3 runs to 13 residues. CDR1 and CDR2 from the germline V gene are SGHVS and FNYEAQ. Trimming left V 1 base short and J 1 base short, with 4 bases between.

This rearrangement joins TRBV4-1 to TRBJ2-3; 8 nucleotides match TRBD1. The CDR3 extends over 16 amino acids. The V segment lost 1 base and the J segment 4 bases; nucleotides outside the gene matches: 7. Per the germline V gene, CDR1 is MGHRA and CDR2 is YSYEKL. CDR3 amino acids: CASSQGNARGPDTQYF. In DNA form, the CDR3 reads TGCGCCAGCAGCCAAGGGAATGCCAGGGGGCCAGATACGCAGTATTTT.

CDR3 DNA sequence: TGTGCCAGCAGCTCCACCGTCTCAGCGGCGGGCACCGGGGAGCTGTTTTTT. Encoded protein: CASSSTVSAAGTGELFF. The chain recombines TRBV7-8 with TRBJ2-2; D perhaps matches TRBD2 (5 bases). The germline gives CDR1 SGHVS, CDR2 FQNEAQ. The length of the CDR3 is 17 residues. V shed 4 bases and J shed 4 bases, with 19 bases lying between them.

The genes are TRBV7-9 and TRBJ1-4, with TRBD1 matching 7 bases. The V segment lost 5 bases and the J segment 8 bases; nucleotides outside the gene matches: 8. CDR3 length: 14 amino acids. From germline, CDR1 is SEHNR and CDR2 FQNEAQ (reference sequence). CDR3 bases: TGTGCCAGCAGCCATCGGGACAGTGGCGAAAAACTGTTTTTT. Protein: CASSHRDSGEKLFF.

The chain is built from TRBV6-6 and TRBJ1-5; the match to TRBD1 covers 7 bases. Germline trimming cut 2 bases from V and 5 bases from J; bases unmatched to any gene: 6. Germline CDR1 MNHNY, CDR2 SVGAGI (reference sequence). This CDR3 is 15 amino acids long. The CDR3 protein is CASSYTQGEHQPQHF. As DNA, the CDR3 is TGTGCCAGCAGTTACACCCAGGGGGAACATCAGCCCCAGCATTTT.

This rearrangement joins TRBV11-3 to TRBJ1-2; possibly TRBD1 for D (5 bases). Germline CDR1 SGHNT, CDR2 YENEEA. This CDR3 is built from 14 residues. Trimming took off 5 bases at V and 4 bases at J, with 14 bases between the two ends. This CDR3 is CASSPAQGTYGYTF. The DNA for the CDR3 is TGTGCCAGCAGCCCAGCCCAGGGAACCTATGGCTACACCTTC.